This T cell receptor (beta chain) appears in the sequencing data of a study of patients and donors after allogeneic stem cell transplantation. Each CDR3 protein gets one entry after TCRdb re-called the RT-PCR reads with MiXCR. The profile covers approximately 210,000 distinct CDR3 sequences, with 41% appearing a single time and approximately 32% taken by the ten largest. The V gene's germline CDR1 is SGHKS and CDR2 YYEKEE (reference sequence). V lost 5 bases, J lost 0 bases, and 15 bases stayed unmatched. The CDR3 is 18 amino acids. This clonotype was seen a handful of times. Material: blood, either unsorted or a sorted T cell fraction (not recorded which). The receptor was isolated from a human donor who was either an allogeneic HSCT recipient or a stem cell or donor lymphocyte infusion donor (not recorded which). It is not recorded whose cells these are; they may come from a transplant donor. V gene TRBV5-5 combines with J gene TRBJ2-3; 7 bases are shared with TRBD2. Here the CDR3 DNA reads TGTGCCAGCAGTTCAGCGGGGTACTCGAGGACTAGCACAGATACGCAGTATTTT. It is translated as CASSSAGYSRTSTDTQYF.